A single T cell receptor beta chain is shown here with its context. Its antigen is as yet unknown. The data were taken from a study of T cell responses to AZD1222 COVID-19 vaccine. General study points: At baseline, just five or six AZD1222 recipients tested seropositive. Spike-specific TCR breadth and depth rose after two AZD1222 doses.

The data were produced by immunoSEQ multiplex PCR, yet TCRdb's version contains in-frame clones alone and is incomplete. The sample includes 59,000 or so clones, around four fifths seen only once; the top ten take more than 8.5%. The CDR3 is 12 residues long. Trimming shortened V by 7 bases and J by 4 bases, and 10 bases separated the two germline ends. Germline-derived CDR1 and CDR2 are MNHNY and SVGAGI (reference sequence). The V call is TRBV6-6, the J call TRBJ1-2, with D possibly TRBD1 on 6 matching bases. Sequenced here: peripheral blood, sampled on day 0 of AZD1222 vaccination. The sequence derives from an adult in good health. The CDR3 is CASKDSLYGYTF. DNA of the CDR3: TGTGCCAGCAAGGACAGCCTCTATGGCTACACCTTC.